This T cell receptor (beta chain) was sequenced for a study of CD4 and CD8 cells across lung adenocarcinoma regions. The germline V gene has CDR1 MDHEN and CDR2 SYDVKM. V gave up 3 bases and J gave up 2 bases; unmatched junction bases: 5. The CDR3 spans 15 residues. This clonotype was detected only a few times. TCRdb reprocessed the PCR reads via MiXCR and lists one record per CDR3 protein. The sample records 14,000 or so distinct CDR3 sequences, around 45% being singletons. The source is a male donor with lung adenocarcinoma. The CD4 and CD8 labels of this study may be unreliable. This chain uses TRBV28 with TRBJ2-3; 7 nucleotides align to TRBD2. Material for sequencing was CD4+ T cells from the center of a lung tumor. CDR3 loop: CASSLPSGLTDTQYF. The CDR3 DNA sequence: TGTGCCAGCAGTTTGCCTAGCGGACTCACAGATACGCAGTATTTT.